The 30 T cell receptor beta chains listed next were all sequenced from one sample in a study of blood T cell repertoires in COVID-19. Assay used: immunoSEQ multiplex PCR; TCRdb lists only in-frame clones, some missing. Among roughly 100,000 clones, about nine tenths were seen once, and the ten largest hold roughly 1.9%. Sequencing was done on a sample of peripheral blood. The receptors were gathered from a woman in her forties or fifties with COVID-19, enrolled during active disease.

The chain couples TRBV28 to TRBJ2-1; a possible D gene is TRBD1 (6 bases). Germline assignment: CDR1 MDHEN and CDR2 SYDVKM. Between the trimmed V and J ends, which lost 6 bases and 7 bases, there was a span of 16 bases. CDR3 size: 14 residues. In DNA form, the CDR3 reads TGTGCCAGCAGCCACCTCTCACAGGGTAATGAGCAGTTCTTC. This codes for CASSHLSQGNEQFF.

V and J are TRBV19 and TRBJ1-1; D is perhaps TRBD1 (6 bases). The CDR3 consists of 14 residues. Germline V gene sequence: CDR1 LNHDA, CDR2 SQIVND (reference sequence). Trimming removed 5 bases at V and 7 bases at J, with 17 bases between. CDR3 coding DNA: TGTGCCAGTAGTCTTCCCCTCAGGGGAAGTGAAGCTTTCTTT. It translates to CASSLPLRGSEAFF. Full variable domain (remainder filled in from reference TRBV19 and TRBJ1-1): DGGITQSPKYLFRKEGQNVTLSCEQNLNHDAMYWYRQDPGQGLRLIYYSQIVNDFQKGDIAEGYSVSREKKESFPLTVTSAQKNPTAFYLCASSLPLRGSEAFFGQGTRLTVV.

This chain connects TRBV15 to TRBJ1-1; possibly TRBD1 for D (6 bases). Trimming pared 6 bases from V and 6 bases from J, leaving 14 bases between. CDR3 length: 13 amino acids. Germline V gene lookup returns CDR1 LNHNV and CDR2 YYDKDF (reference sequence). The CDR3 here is CATRPTGRPEAFF. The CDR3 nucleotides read TGTGCCACCAGACCTACAGGGCGGCCTGAAGCTTTCTTT.

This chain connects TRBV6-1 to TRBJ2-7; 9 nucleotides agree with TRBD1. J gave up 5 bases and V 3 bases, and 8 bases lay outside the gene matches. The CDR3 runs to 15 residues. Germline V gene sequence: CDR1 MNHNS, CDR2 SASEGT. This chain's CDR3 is CASSDPGQGDDEQYF. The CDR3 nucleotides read TGTGCCAGCAGTGACCCGGGACAGGGCGATGACGAGCAGTACTTC.

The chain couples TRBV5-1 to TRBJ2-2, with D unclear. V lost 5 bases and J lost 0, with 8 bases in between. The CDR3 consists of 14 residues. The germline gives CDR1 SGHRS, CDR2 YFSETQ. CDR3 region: CASSLVSNTGELFF. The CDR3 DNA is TGCGCCAGCAGTCTTGTATCGAACACCGGGGAGCTGTTTTTT.

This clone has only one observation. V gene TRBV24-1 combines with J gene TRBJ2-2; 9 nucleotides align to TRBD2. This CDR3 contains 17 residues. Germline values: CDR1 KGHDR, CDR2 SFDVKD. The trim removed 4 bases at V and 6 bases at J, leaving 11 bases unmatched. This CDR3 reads CATSDPAGTSPAGELFF. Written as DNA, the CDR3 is TGTGCCACCAGTGACCCCGCCGGGACTAGCCCCGCCGGGGAGCTGTTTTTT.

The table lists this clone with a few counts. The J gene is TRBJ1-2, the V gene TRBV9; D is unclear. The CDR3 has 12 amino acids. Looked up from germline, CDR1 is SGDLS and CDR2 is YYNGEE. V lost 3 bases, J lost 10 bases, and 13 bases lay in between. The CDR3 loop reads CASSGIKGVYTF. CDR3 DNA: TGTGCCAGCAGCGGAATCAAGGGAGTCTACACCTTC.

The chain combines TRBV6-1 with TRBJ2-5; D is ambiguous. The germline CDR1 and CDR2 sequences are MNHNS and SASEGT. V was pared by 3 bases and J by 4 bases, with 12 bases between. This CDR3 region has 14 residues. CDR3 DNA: TGTGCCAGCAGTGACAGGTTTCGGTCAGAGACCCAGTACTTC. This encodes CASSDRFRSETQYF.

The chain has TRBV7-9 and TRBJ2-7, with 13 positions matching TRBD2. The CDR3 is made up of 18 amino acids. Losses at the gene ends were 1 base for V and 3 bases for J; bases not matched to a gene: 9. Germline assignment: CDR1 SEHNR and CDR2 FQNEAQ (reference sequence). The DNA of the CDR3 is TGTGCCAGCAGCTTAGGGACTAGCGGGGGAGACAAAAGCTACGAGCAGTACTTC. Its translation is CASSLGTSGGDKSYEQYF.

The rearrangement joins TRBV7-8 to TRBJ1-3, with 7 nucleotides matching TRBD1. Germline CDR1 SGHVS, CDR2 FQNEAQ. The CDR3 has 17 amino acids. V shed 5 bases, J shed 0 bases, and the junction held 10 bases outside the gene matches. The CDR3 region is CASSKRDSKSSGNTIYF. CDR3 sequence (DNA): TGTGCCAGCAGCAAACGGGACAGCAAAAGCTCTGGAAACACCATATATTTT.

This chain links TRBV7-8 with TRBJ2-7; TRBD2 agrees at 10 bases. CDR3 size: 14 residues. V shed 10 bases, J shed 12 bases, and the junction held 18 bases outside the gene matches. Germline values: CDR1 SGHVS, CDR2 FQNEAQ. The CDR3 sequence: CATKSSGGVLSWYF. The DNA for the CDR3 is TGTGCCACGAAATCTAGCGGGGGCGTTCTTAGTTGGTACTTC. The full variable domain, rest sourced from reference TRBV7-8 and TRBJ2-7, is GAGVSQSPRYKVAKRGQDVALRCDPISGHVSLFWYQQALGQGPEFLTYFQNEAQLDKSGLPSDRFFAERPEGSVSTLKIQRTQQEDSAVYLCATKSSGGVLSWYFGPGTRLTVT.

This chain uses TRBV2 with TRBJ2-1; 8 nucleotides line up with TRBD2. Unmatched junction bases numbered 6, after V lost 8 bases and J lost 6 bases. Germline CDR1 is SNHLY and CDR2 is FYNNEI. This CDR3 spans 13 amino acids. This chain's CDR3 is CASLRGGGNEQFF. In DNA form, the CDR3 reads TGTGCCAGCTTACGGGGGGGAGGCAATGAGCAGTTCTTC.

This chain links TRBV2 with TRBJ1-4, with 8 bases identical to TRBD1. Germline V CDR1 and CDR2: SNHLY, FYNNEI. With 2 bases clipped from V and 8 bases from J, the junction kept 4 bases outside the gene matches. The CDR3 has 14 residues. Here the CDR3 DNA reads TGTGCCAGCAGTGAAACGGACAGGGTAGAAAAACTGTTTTTT. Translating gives CASSETDRVEKLFF.

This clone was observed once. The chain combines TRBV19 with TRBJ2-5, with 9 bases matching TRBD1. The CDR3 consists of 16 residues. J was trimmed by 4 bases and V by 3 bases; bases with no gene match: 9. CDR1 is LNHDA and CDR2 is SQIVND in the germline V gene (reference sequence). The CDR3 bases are TGTGCCAGTAGTATTTCCTATGACAGGGGGTTAGAGACCCAGTACTTC. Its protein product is CASSISYDRGLETQYF. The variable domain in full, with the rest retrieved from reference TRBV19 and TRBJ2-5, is DGGITQSPKYLFRKEGQNVTLSCEQNLNHDAMYWYRQDPGQGLRLIYYSQIVNDFQKGDIAEGYSVSREKKESFPLTVTSAQKNPTAFYLCASSISYDRGLETQYFGPGTRLLVL.

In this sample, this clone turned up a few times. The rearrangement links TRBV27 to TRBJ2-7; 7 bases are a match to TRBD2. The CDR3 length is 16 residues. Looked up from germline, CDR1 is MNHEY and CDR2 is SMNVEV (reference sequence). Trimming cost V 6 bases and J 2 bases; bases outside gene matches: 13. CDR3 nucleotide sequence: TGTGCCAGCAGCCCCAACGCTGGGGGGGTAACCTACGAGCAGTACTTC. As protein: CASSPNAGGVTYEQYF.

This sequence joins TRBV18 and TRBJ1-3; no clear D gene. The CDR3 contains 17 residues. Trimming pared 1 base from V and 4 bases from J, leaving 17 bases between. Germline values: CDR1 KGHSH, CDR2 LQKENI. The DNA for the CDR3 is TGTGCCAGCTCACCACGTCTTGGTCAGTTCCGCGGAAACACCATATATTTT. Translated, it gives CASSPRLGQFRGNTIYF.

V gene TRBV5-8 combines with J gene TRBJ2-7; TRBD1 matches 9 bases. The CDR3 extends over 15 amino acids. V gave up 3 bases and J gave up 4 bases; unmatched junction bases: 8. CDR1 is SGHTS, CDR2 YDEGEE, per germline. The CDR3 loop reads CASSYTGTGLYEQYF. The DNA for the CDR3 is TGTGCCAGCAGCTATACCGGGACAGGGCTTTACGAGCAGTACTTC.

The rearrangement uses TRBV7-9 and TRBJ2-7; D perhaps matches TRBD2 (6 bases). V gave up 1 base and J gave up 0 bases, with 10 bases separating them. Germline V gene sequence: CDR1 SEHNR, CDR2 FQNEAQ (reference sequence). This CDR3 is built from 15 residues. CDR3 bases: TGTGCCAGCAGCTTAGGAGGCGGGGCCTCCTACGAGCAGTACTTC. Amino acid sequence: CASSLGGGASYEQYF.

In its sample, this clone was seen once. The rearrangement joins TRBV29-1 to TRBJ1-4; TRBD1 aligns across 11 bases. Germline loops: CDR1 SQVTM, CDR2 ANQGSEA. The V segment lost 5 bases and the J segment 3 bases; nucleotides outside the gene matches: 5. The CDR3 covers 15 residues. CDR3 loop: CSVIGQGASNEKLFF. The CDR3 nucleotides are TGCAGCGTTATAGGACAGGGGGCTTCTAATGAAAAACTGTTTTTT.

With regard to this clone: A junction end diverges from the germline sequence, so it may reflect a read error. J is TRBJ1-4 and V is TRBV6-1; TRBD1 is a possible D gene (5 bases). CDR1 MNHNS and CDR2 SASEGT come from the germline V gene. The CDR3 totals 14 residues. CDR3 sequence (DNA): TGTGCCAGCAGTGAAGCCGGTACGGGCAGGGTGAAGGTTTTT. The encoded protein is CASSEAGTGRVKVF.

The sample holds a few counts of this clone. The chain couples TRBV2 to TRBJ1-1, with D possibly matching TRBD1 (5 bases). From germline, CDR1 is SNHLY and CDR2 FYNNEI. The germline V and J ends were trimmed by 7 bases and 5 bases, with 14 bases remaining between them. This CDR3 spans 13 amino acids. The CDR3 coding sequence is TGTGCCAGCATAGGGGTTAAAGCGACTGAAGCTTTCTTT. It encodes CASIGVKATEAFF. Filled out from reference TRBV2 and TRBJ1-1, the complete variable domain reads EPEVTQTPSHQVTQMGQEVILRCVPISNHLYFYWYRQILGQKVEFLVSFYNNEISEKSEIFDDQFSVERPDGSNFTLKIRSTKLEDSAMYFCASIGVKATEAFFGQGTRLTVV.

The CDR3 bases are TGTGCCAGCAGTTGGAGAGAAGGGGGCGGCTATGGCTACACCTTC. This codes for CASSWREGGGYGYTF. V and J are TRBV27 and TRBJ1-2, with 7 bases fitting TRBD1. V lost 4 bases and J lost 4; bases outside the gene matches: 9. The germline V gene has CDR1 MNHEY and CDR2 SMNVEV (reference sequence). The CDR3 runs 15 residues.

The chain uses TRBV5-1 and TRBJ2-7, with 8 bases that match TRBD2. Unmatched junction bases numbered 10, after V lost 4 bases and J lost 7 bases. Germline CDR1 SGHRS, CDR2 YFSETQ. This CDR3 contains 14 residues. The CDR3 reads CASSPSPGGLEQYF. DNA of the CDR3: TGCGCCAGCAGCCCCAGTCCGGGGGGGCTTGAGCAGTACTTC.

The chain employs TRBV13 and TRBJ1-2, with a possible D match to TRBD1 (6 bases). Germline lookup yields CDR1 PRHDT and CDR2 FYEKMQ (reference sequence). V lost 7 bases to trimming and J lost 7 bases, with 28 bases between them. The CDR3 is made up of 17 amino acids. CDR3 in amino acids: CASKTQQWGGPSPGYTF. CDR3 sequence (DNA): TGTGCCAGCAAGACCCAGCAGTGGGGGGGCCCCTCCCCTGGCTACACCTTC.

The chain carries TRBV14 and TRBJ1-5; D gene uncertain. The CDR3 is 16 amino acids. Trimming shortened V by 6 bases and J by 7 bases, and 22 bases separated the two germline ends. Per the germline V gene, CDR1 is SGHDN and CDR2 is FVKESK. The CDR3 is CASSPSRGYAAQPQHF. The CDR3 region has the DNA TGTGCCAGCAGTCCAAGCCGAGGGTACGCGGCCCAGCCCCAGCATTTT.

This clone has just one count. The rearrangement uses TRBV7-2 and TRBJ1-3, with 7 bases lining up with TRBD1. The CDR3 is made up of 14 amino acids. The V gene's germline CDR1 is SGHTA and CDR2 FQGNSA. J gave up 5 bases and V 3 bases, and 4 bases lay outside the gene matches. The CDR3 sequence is CASSLGTARNTIYF. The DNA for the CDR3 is TGTGCCAGCAGCTTGGGGACAGCGAGAAACACCATATATTTT.

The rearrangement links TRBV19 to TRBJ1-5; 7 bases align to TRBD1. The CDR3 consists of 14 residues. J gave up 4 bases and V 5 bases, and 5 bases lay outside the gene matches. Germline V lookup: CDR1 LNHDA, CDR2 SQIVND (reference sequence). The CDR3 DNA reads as TGTGCCAGTAGTCTCTCAGGGGGGAATCAGCCCCAGCATTTT. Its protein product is CASSLSGGNQPQHF.

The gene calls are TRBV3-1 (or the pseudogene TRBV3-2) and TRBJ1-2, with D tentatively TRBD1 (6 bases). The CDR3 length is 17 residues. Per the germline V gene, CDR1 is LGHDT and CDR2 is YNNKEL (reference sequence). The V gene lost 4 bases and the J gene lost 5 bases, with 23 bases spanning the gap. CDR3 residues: CASSPVPQGTLIYGYTF. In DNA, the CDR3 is TGTGCCAGCAGCCCCGTCCCACAGGGAACCTTAATATATGGCTACACCTTC.

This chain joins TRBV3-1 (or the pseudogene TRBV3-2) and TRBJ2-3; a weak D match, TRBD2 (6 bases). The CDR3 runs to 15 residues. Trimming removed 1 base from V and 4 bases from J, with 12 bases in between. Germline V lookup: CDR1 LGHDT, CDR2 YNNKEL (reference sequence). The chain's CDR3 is CASSQVAGMADTQYF. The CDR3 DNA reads TGTGCCAGCAGCCAAGTGGCGGGGATGGCAGATACGCAGTATTTT.

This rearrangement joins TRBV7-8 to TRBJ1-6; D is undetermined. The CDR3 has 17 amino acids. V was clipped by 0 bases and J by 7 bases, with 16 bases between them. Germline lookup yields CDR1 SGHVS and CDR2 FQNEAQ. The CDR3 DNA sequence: TGTGCCAGCAGCTTAGCGAGGCGACGGGGAGCGAATTCACCCCTCCACTTT. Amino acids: CASSLARRRGANSPLHF.